Following are 29 T cell receptor beta chains from one sample sequenced in a study of Ad26.COV2.S vaccination and SARS-CoV-2 variants. The assay was immunoSEQ multiplex PCR, and TCRdb's table has in-frame clones only and misses some. The sample consists of under 550,000 clones, approximately 90% of them appearing once. Sample treatment: some 20 received Ad26.COV2.S at low or high dose, single or two shots; a few received placebo; per-sample allocation not given. Following the first vaccine or placebo injection, samples were taken on day 63. Sequencing was performed on peripheral blood, taken in a trial of Ad26.COV2.S vaccine versus placebo. Receptors originate from a person between 18 and 65 years old who received the Ad26.COV2.S COVID-19 vaccine or a placebo.

This clone was found once. This chain connects TRBV7-2 to TRBJ2-1; D perhaps matches TRBD2 (6 bases). V was pared by 5 bases and J by 2 bases, with 16 bases between. The CDR3 totals 16 residues. Germline CDR1 SGHTA, CDR2 FQGNSA. CDR3 coding DNA: TGTGCCAGCAGCCCTTTAGGGACTGTTACCTACAATGAGCAGTTCTTC. It encodes CASSPLGTVTYNEQFF.

The J gene is TRBJ2-1, the V gene TRBV14; TRBD2 aligns across 11 bases. The CDR3 runs to 20 residues. The V gene's germline CDR1 is SGHDN and CDR2 FVKESK. V dropped 1 base and J dropped 4; count of bases not matched to a gene: 15. The CDR3 DNA sequence: TGTGCCAGCAGCCAAGGGCCAACTAGCGGGAGAAGGGGACGATACAATGAGCAGTTCTTC. Its protein product is CASSQGPTSGRRGRYNEQFF.

V gene TRBV9 combines with J gene TRBJ1-1; D is unclear. Trimming left V 4 bases short and J 3 bases short, with 4 bases between. Germline V lookup: CDR1 SGDLS, CDR2 YYNGEE. This CDR3 spans 11 amino acids. The CDR3 DNA is TGTGCCAGCAGCAGAGACACTGAAGCTTTCTTT. This sequence encodes CASSRDTEAFF.

The rearrangement joins TRBV6-1 to TRBJ1-2; D is uncertain. V was shortened by 2 bases and J by 5 bases, with 9 bases between the two germline ends. Germline V gene sequence: CDR1 MNHNS, CDR2 SASEGT. The CDR3 loop spans 13 amino acids. The DNA for the CDR3 is TGTGCCAGCAGTGAATCCGGACTTTATGGCTACACCTTC. Its translation: CASSESGLYGYTF.

This rearrangement joins TRBV5-1 to TRBJ2-2; the D gene is possibly TRBD2 (6 bases). The CDR3 consists of 15 residues. Trimming shortened V by 4 bases and J by 7 bases, and 17 bases separated the two germline ends. Germline V gene lookup returns CDR1 SGHRS and CDR2 YFSETQ. CDR3 nucleotides: TGCGCCAGCAGCCTAGGGACTGATCATATCGGGGAGCTGTTTTTT. Protein: CASSLGTDHIGELFF.

This clone was seen more than once but under ten times. The chain links TRBV15 to TRBJ1-5; no clear D. The V gene's germline CDR1 is LNHNV and CDR2 YYDKDF (reference sequence). The ends were cut back, 5 bases at V and 0 bases at J, with 11 bases in the middle. The length of the CDR3 is 15 residues. CDR3 sequence: CATSASVDSNQPQHF. DNA of the CDR3: TGTGCCACCAGCGCGTCGGTGGATAGCAATCAGCCCCAGCATTTT.

The chain links TRBV4-1 to TRBJ2-3; tentatively, D is TRBD1 (5 bases). Between the trimmed V and J ends, which lost 1 base and 3 bases, there was a span of 17 bases. The V gene's germline CDR1 is MGHRA and CDR2 YSYEKL. This CDR3 region has 17 residues. This CDR3 reads CASSQGRQGFRTDTQYF. The DNA of the CDR3 is TGCGCCAGCAGCCAAGGGCGTCAGGGCTTTAGGACAGATACGCAGTATTTT.

The chain recombines TRBV11-2 with TRBJ1-4; 7 bases match TRBD1. Germline V gives CDR1 SGHAT, CDR2 FQNNGV. The CDR3 sequence is 18 residues long. The trim removed 2 bases at V and 7 bases at J, leaving 16 bases unmatched. CDR3 sequence: CASSLSLQGEPSPEKLFF. As DNA, the CDR3 is TGTGCCAGCAGCTTATCTCTCCAGGGGGAGCCTTCACCTGAAAAACTGTTTTTT.

The count of this clone is one. The rearrangement uses TRBV6-5 and TRBJ2-3, with D possibly being TRBD2 (6 bases). The V gene lost 6 bases and the J gene lost 0 bases, with 13 bases spanning the gap. Per the germline V gene, CDR1 is MNHEY and CDR2 is SVGAGI. CDR3 length: 15 amino acids. The CDR3 DNA follows: TGTGCCAGCAGATACGGACTAACTAGCACAGATACGCAGTATTTT. Translating gives CASRYGLTSTDTQYF.

The chain uses TRBV6-2 or TRBV6-3 and TRBJ1-5, with D possibly being TRBD1 (6 bases). CDR3 length: 15 amino acids. Trimming took off 6 bases at V and 6 bases at J, with 18 bases between the two ends. Germline CDR1 reads MNHEY; CDR2 reads SVGEGT. CDR3 sequence reads: CASSRGTGIGQPQHF. The CDR3, as DNA: TGTGCCAGCAGCCGCGGAACAGGGATTGGTCAGCCCCAGCATTTT.

This sequence joins TRBV7-8 and TRBJ1-5; TRBD1 aligns across 7 bases. V lost 5 bases and J lost 5; bases outside the gene matches: 6. The CDR3 consists of 14 residues. Germline CDR1 reads SGHVS; CDR2 reads FQNEAQ. This CDR3 reads CASSKQGRDQPQHF. DNA for the CDR3: TGTGCCAGCAGCAAACAGGGGCGCGATCAGCCCCAGCATTTT. The complete variable domain, with remaining parts taken from reference TRBV7-8 and TRBJ1-5, reads GAGVSQSPRYKVAKRGQDVALRCDPISGHVSLFWYQQALGQGPEFLTYFQNEAQLDKSGLPSDRFFAERPEGSVSTLKIQRTQQEDSAVYLCASSKQGRDQPQHFGDGTRLSIL.

The J gene is TRBJ2-7, the V gene TRBV30, with no clear D. The V gene's germline CDR1 is GTSNPN and CDR2 SVGIG (reference sequence). Trimming stripped 4 bases from V and 2 bases from J, with 9 bases between. This CDR3 spans 12 amino acids. CDR3 in DNA: TGTGCCTGGAACAGACAAACCTACGAGCAGTACTTC. Translated: CAWNRQTYEQYF.

The chain joins TRBV29-1 to TRBJ2-3; D is possibly TRBD2 (6 bases). Germline-derived CDR1 and CDR2 are SQVTM and ANQGSEA. The V end lost 4 bases, the J end lost 2 bases, and 13 bases lay between the germline ends. The length of the CDR3 is 14 residues. CDR3 nucleotide sequence: TGCAGCGTTGGGTGGGCTAGCGCCACAGATACGCAGTATTTT. Amino acids: CSVGWASATDTQYF.

This clone occurred once. The chain links TRBV2 to TRBJ2-5; tentative D call: TRBD2 (6 bases). V was pared by 8 bases and J by 2 bases, with 12 bases between. This CDR3 has 13 amino acids. Germline assignment: CDR1 SNHLY and CDR2 FYNNEI. The CDR3 reads CASRSAGQETQYF. The CDR3 nucleotides read TGTGCCAGCCGATCGGCGGGACAAGAGACCCAGTACTTC.

CDR3 in amino acids: CASRTGGSGANVLTF. CDR3 DNA sequence: TGTGCCAGCAGGACAGGTGGCTCTGGGGCCAACGTCCTGACTTTC. This chain uses TRBV27 with TRBJ2-6; D perhaps matches TRBD1 (6 bases). CDR3 length: 15 residues. V was cut by 6 bases and J by 0 bases, with 9 bases left in between. Per germline, CDR1 MNHEY and CDR2 SMNVEV (reference sequence).

The V and J genes are TRBV6-5 and TRBJ2-3, with 8 positions matching TRBD1. J gave up 3 bases and V 2 bases, and 4 bases lay outside the gene matches. The length of the CDR3 is 15 residues. CDR1 is MNHEY, CDR2 SVGAGI, per germline. CDR3 protein: CASSYLQGATDTQYF. In DNA form, the CDR3 reads TGTGCCAGCAGTTACCTTCAGGGGGCAACAGATACGCAGTATTTT.

This clone was observed once. For the CDR3, the DNA is TGTGCCAGTAGTACCTCCGTGGGGGCCTCCCTCTATGGCTACACCTTC. Its translation is CASSTSVGASLYGYTF. The rearrangement uses TRBV19 and TRBJ1-2; D perhaps matches TRBD1 (6 bases). There are 16 residues in the CDR3. Germline V gene sequence: CDR1 LNHDA, CDR2 SQIVND (reference sequence). With 4 bases removed from V and 4 bases from J, the gap between germline ends came to 19 bases.

The chain couples TRBV28 to TRBJ1-5; no clear D. Germline V CDR1 and CDR2: MDHEN, SYDVKM. The CDR3 is 16 amino acids. Between the trimmed V and J ends, which lost 5 bases and 6 bases, there was a span of 20 bases. The CDR3 coding sequence is TGTGCCAGCAGTCCGCCCGGATTAAGGGTAATTCAGCCCCAGCATTTT. This gives the protein CASSPPGLRVIQPQHF. The variable domain in full, completed from reference TRBV28 and TRBJ1-5, reads DVKVTQSSRYLVKRTGEKVFLECVQDMDHENMFWYRQDPGLGLRLIYFSYDVKMKEKGDIPEGYSVSREKKERFSLILESASTNQTSMYLCASSPPGLRVIQPQHFGDGTRLSIL.

The J gene is TRBJ2-2, the V gene TRBV2, with D maybe TRBD2 (6 bases). V was cut by 6 bases and J by 6 bases, with 8 bases left in between. The V gene's germline CDR1 is SNHLY and CDR2 FYNNEI. The length of the CDR3 is 12 residues. CDR3 nucleotide sequence: TGTGCCAGCAGGGGGGAGGCCGGGGAGCTGTTTTTT. It codes for CASRGEAGELFF. Together with reference TRBV2 and TRBJ2-2, the CDR3 gives the full variable domain: EPEVTQTPSHQVTQMGQEVILRCVPISNHLYFYWYRQILGQKVEFLVSFYNNEISEKSEIFDDQFSVERPDGSNFTLKIRSTKLEDSAMYFCASRGEAGELFFGEGSRLTVL.

The gene calls are TRBV2 and TRBJ2-4; D remains unclear. CDR1 SNHLY and CDR2 FYNNEI come from the germline V gene. There are 12 residues in the CDR3. Trimming removed 2 bases at V and 10 bases at J, with 9 bases between. CDR3 nucleotide sequence: TGTGCCAGCAGTGAATCCAGCAGGATTCAGTACTTC. Translated: CASSESSRIQYF. Full variable domain (rest looked up from reference TRBV2 and TRBJ2-4): EPEVTQTPSHQVTQMGQEVILRCVPISNHLYFYWYRQILGQKVEFLVSFYNNEISEKSEIFDDQFSVERPDGSNFTLKIRSTKLEDSAMYFCASSESSRIQYFGAGTRLSVL.

The chain is built from TRBV5-1 and TRBJ2-6; D gene unclear. Trimming cost V 0 bases and J 1 base, with 5 bases left between them. The CDR3 has 15 residues. CDR1 SGHRS and CDR2 YFSETQ come from the germline V gene. CDR3 sequence: CASSLATSGANVLTF. In nucleotides, the CDR3 is TGCGCCAGCAGCTTGGCAACTTCTGGGGCCAACGTCCTGACTTTC.

The count of this clone is one. The chain is built from TRBV3-1 (or the pseudogene TRBV3-2) and TRBJ2-5, with TRBD2 identical over 10 bases. CDR3 length equals 15 residues. Germline V CDR1 and CDR2: LGHDT, YNNKEL (reference sequence). V was clipped by 1 base and J by 4 bases; unmatched bases: 3. CDR3 loop: CASSQGPSGRETQYF. The CDR3 nucleotides are TGTGCCAGCAGCCAAGGGCCTAGCGGGAGAGAGACCCAGTACTTC.

This clone was observed at least ten times. Other DNA sequences in this specimen translate into the identical CDR3. V and J are TRBV20-1 and TRBJ2-1; no definite D call. Trimming cost V 2 bases and J 7 bases, with 6 bases left between them. Looked up from germline, CDR1 is DFQATT and CDR2 is SNEGSKA (reference sequence). The CDR3 has 11 amino acids. DNA for the CDR3: TGCAGTGCTAGACTGGAAAATGAGCAGTTCTTC. Encoded protein: CSARLENEQFF.

The V call is TRBV6-5, the J call TRBJ1-4; D is unresolved. V lost 2 bases, J lost 4 bases, and 11 bases lay in between. This CDR3 comprises 15 residues. The germline gives CDR1 MNHEY, CDR2 SVGAGI. In DNA, the CDR3 is TGTGCCAGCAGTTACCCCCGGCGAAGTAATGAAAAACTGTTTTTT. Translated, it gives CASSYPRRSNEKLFF.

V gene TRBV27 combines with J gene TRBJ1-2, with D perhaps TRBD1 (5 bases). The CDR3 contains 14 residues. V lost 3 bases to trimming and J lost 2 bases, with 10 bases between them. Germline CDR1 and CDR2: MNHEY and SMNVEV (reference sequence). The CDR3 loop reads CASSFQGSNYGYTF. The CDR3 DNA reads TGTGCCAGCAGTTTCCAGGGATCAAACTATGGCTACACCTTC.

The chain combines TRBV11-2 with TRBJ2-5; 8 nucleotides line up with TRBD1. V lost 5 bases, J lost 5 bases, and 10 bases stayed unmatched. CDR1 is SGHAT, CDR2 FQNNGV, per germline. The CDR3 loop spans 15 amino acids. The CDR3 DNA follows: TGTGCCAGCAGCCGAATCAGGGGGCAGGGGGAGACCCAGTACTTC. Its translation is CASSRIRGQGETQYF.

CDR3 sequence (DNA): TGTGCCAGCAGCCAACCGGGACAGAAAGAGACCCAGTACTTC. Translating it yields CASSQPGQKETQYF. The chain combines TRBV3-1 (or the pseudogene TRBV3-2) with TRBJ2-5; 7 positions match TRBD1. The germline V gene has CDR1 LGHDT and CDR2 YNNKEL (reference sequence). The CDR3 runs 14 residues. Trimming took 2 bases from V and 3 from J; bases not matched to a gene: 3.

This clone was counted once. The chain employs TRBV7-8 and TRBJ2-7; D gene uncertain. CDR3 length: 11 amino acids. From germline, CDR1 is SGHVS and CDR2 FQNEAQ. The V end was cut by 5 bases, the J end by 4 bases, with 6 bases between. The CDR3 is CASSPGYEQYF. The CDR3 region has the DNA TGTGCCAGCAGCCCTGGATACGAGCAGTACTTC.

The chain joins TRBV5-1 to TRBJ2-5; 9 positions agree with TRBD1. The CDR3 length is 15 residues. Germline CDR1 reads SGHRS; CDR2 reads YFSETQ. With 2 bases clipped from V and 7 bases from J, the junction kept 9 bases outside the gene matches. The CDR3 DNA follows: TGCGCCAGCAGCTTCCACAGGGGGCTCATGCGGACCCAGTACTTC. Its protein is CASSFHRGLMRTQYF.